These 11 T cell receptor beta chains were sequenced from one sample in a study of OX40 agonist ivuxolimab in advanced cancers. Assay: immunoSEQ multiplex PCR; the TCRdb copy retains only in-frame clones and omits some. The table includes 55,000 to 80,000 clones, about 85% detected once. The material sequenced was CD4+ or CD8+ T cells sorted from blood, taken in a trial of the OX40 agonist ivuxolimab. The origin of the receptors is an adult with an advanced solid tumor such as melanoma, head and neck, liver or kidney cancer.

This chain connects TRBV7-9 to TRBJ1-4, with unresolved D. Trimming took 10 bases from V and 11 from J, leaving 17 bases between them. The CDR3 runs to 12 residues. From germline, CDR1 is SEHNR and CDR2 FQNEAQ (reference sequence). This CDR3 reads CATAPDSGKLFF. CDR3 sequence (DNA): TGTGCCACCGCTCCCGACTCTGGGAAACTGTTTTTT.

This clone was seen only once. The chain links TRBV7-3 to TRBJ2-2; tentatively, D is TRBD1 (7 bases). Germline V lookup: CDR1 SGHTA, CDR2 FQGTGA. The CDR3 loop spans 14 amino acids. Trimming took 5 bases from V and 6 from J, leaving 13 bases between them. The CDR3: CASSPGRGAGELFF. The DNA for the CDR3 is TGTGCCAGCAGCCCCGGCAGGGGGGCCGGGGAGCTGTTTTTT.

J is TRBJ2-4 and V is TRBV15; 10 bases agree with TRBD2. The V and J ends lost 0 bases and 7 bases, in that order; junction bases with no gene match: 6. The CDR3 covers 16 residues. Germline values: CDR1 LNHNV, CDR2 YYDKDF (reference sequence). DNA of the CDR3: TGTGCCACCAGCAGAGACAGCGGGAGGGCCGGGAACATTCAGTACTTC. This encodes CATSRDSGRAGNIQYF.

This sequence joins TRBV7-3 and TRBJ2-3; D possibly uses TRBD1 or TRBD2 (5 bases each). Trimming removed 5 bases at V and 5 bases at J, with 11 bases between. The CDR3 sequence is 13 residues long. Germline CDR1 SGHTA, CDR2 FQGTGA. DNA for the CDR3: TGTGCCAGCAGCCCCAGGGCGGGAGATACGCAGTATTTT. Its translation: CASSPRAGDTQYF.

The genes are TRBV4-1 and TRBJ1-2, with a tentative D call TRBD1 (6 bases). The V end lost 0 bases, the J end lost 6 bases, and 14 bases lay between the germline ends. This CDR3 comprises 15 residues. Germline lookup yields CDR1 MGHRA and CDR2 YSYEKL. The CDR3 nucleotides read TGCGCCAGCAGCCAAGACCCGACAGGTCCACATGGCTACACCTTC. It yields the protein CASSQDPTGPHGYTF.

This clone was detected a few times. This chain uses TRBV9 with TRBJ2-1, with D unclear. CDR1 SGDLS and CDR2 YYNGEE come from the germline V gene. V was pared by 4 bases and J by 5 bases, with 10 bases between. The CDR3 is 13 residues long. The CDR3 DNA follows: TGTGCCAGCAGCTTCCGACTGAACAATGAGCAGTTCTTC. Residues: CASSFRLNNEQFF.

V usage is TRBV12-5 and J usage is TRBJ2-3, with 9 bases matching TRBD2. The CDR3 loop spans 15 amino acids. CDR1 is LGHNT, CDR2 FRNRAP, per germline. V trimming: 1 base; J trimming: 5 bases; junction bases outside the gene matches: 4. As DNA, the CDR3 is TGTGCTAGTGGTTTGGGACTAGCGGACGTAGATACGCAGTATTTT. Its translation: CASGLGLADVDTQYF.

This clone showed up just a few times. The rearrangement links TRBV9 to TRBJ1-1; D unresolved. The germline gives CDR1 SGDLS, CDR2 YYNGEE. V lost 0 bases, J lost 5 bases, and 8 bases lay in between. There are 13 residues in the CDR3. CDR3 sequence (DNA): TGTGCCAGCAGCGTAGGGCCTCTTACTGAAGCTTTCTTT. Translated: CASSVGPLTEAFF.

This chain uses TRBV7-2 with TRBJ2-5, with D possibly being TRBD1 (5 bases). The CDR3 extends over 13 amino acids. CDR1 is SGHTA and CDR2 is FQGNSA in the germline V gene. Between the trimmed V and J ends, which lost 5 bases and 3 bases, there was a span of 10 bases. The CDR3 DNA reads TGTGCCAGCAGCGAACCACAGGAAGAGACCCAGTACTTC. Protein sequence: CASSEPQEETQYF.

V usage is TRBV5-4 and J usage is TRBJ2-5; 10 positions match TRBD1. Gene TRBJ2-7 matches the end of the DNA better, so the J call may be wrong. The CDR3 is 16 residues long. Germline lookup yields CDR1 SGHNT and CDR2 YYREEE (reference sequence). CDR3 protein: CASSRDRGPLSYEQYF. The CDR3 DNA reads TGTGCCAGCAGCCGGGACAGGGGTCCGCTTTCCTACGAGCAGTACTTC.

This clone was observed a handful of times. J is TRBJ1-6 and V is TRBV2, with 7 bases matching TRBD1. This CDR3 has 15 residues. From germline, CDR1 is SNHLY and CDR2 FYNNEI. V lost 7 bases, J lost 7 bases, and 10 bases stayed unmatched. The DNA of the CDR3 is TGTGCCAGCAAGGCTCTGGGACAGAAAAATTCACCCCTCCACTTT. It yields the protein CASKALGQKNSPLHF.